Below are 29 T cell receptor beta chains sequenced from a single sample in a study of blood T cell repertoires in COVID-19. Produced via immunoSEQ multiplex PCR; TCRdb's table is partial and in-frame only. Of 150,000 to 250,000 clones in the sample, roughly nine tenths were seen once. The sequenced sample was PBMCs or T cells enriched from blood (not recorded which). Receptors originate from a woman in her 30s who had recovered from COVID-19.

V and J are TRBV18 and TRBJ1-1; D gene ambiguous. The CDR3 contains 16 residues. Trimming removed 0 bases at V and 5 bases at J, with 16 bases between. Germline-derived CDR1 and CDR2 are KGHSH and LQKENI. Here the CDR3 reads CASSPPGVPGRTEAFF. CDR3 nucleotides: TGTGCCAGCTCACCACCCGGGGTCCCAGGAAGGACTGAAGCTTTCTTT.

This chain links TRBV18 with TRBJ2-3; 10 positions agree with TRBD2. Looked up from germline, CDR1 is KGHSH and CDR2 is LQKENI. Trimming at V came to 0 bases and at J to 6 bases, leaving 6 bases not matched to a gene. CDR3 size: 16 residues. The CDR3 DNA reads TGTGCCAGCTCACCACCGCTAGCGGGGGTCACGGATACGCAGTATTTT. Translation gives CASSPPLAGVTDTQYF.

This clone appeared once. V usage is TRBV29-1 and J usage is TRBJ1-1, with TRBD1 identical over 10 bases. Germline V gives CDR1 SQVTM, CDR2 ANQGSEA. There are 14 residues in the CDR3. Losses at the gene ends were 8 bases for V and 4 bases for J; bases not matched to a gene: 10. Here the CDR3 reads CSTRTGGLLTEAFF. The CDR3 DNA is TGCAGCACTCGGACAGGGGGGCTTCTCACTGAAGCTTTCTTT.

V and J are TRBV15 and TRBJ2-5, with a possible D match to TRBD2 (6 bases). CDR1 is LNHNV, CDR2 YYDKDF, per germline (reference sequence). The CDR3 is 15 amino acids. Trimming shortened V by 4 bases and J by 2 bases, and 14 bases separated the two germline ends. The chain's CDR3 is CATSNLLAKQETQYF. For the CDR3, the DNA is TGTGCCACCAGCAACCTGCTAGCGAAACAAGAGACCCAGTACTTC.

This chain connects TRBV5-4 to TRBJ2-2, with a possible D match to TRBD1 (6 bases). This CDR3 has 16 residues. The germline V gene encodes CDR1 SGHNT and CDR2 YYREEE (reference sequence). V dropped 2 bases and J dropped 0 bases, with 11 bases sitting between them. In DNA, the CDR3 is TGTGCCAGCAGCTTATATGGGACACCGAACACCGGGGAGCTGTTTTTT. Translation gives CASSLYGTPNTGELFF.

The V call is TRBV5-1, the J call TRBJ2-2, with no clear D. Per germline, CDR1 SGHRS and CDR2 YFSETQ. Deletions cut 2 bases from V and 0 bases from J, with 11 bases between. This CDR3 has 16 amino acids. In DNA form, the CDR3 reads TGCGCCAGCAGCTTTCCTGACAACGCGAACACCGGGGAGCTGTTTTTT. Its translation: CASSFPDNANTGELFF.

Of note for this clone: The sample carries other DNA sequences with the same CDR3. The rearrangement uses TRBV7-2 and TRBJ2-3, with D unclear. The CDR3 extends over 14 amino acids. CDR1 is SGHTA and CDR2 is FQGNSA in the germline V gene. The V end was cut by 4 bases, the J end by 0 bases, with 8 bases between. CDR3 bases: TGTGCCAGCAGCTCCTTGACTAGCACAGATACGCAGTATTTT. Protein sequence: CASSSLTSTDTQYF.

The chain carries TRBV7-2 and TRBJ1-1, with D tentatively TRBD1 (5 bases). CDR3 size: 14 residues. V was pared by 4 bases and J by 4 bases, with 13 bases between. The V gene's germline CDR1 is SGHTA and CDR2 FQGNSA. CDR3: CASSWQRGGTEAFF. The CDR3 bases are TGTGCCAGCAGCTGGCAAAGGGGCGGCACTGAAGCTTTCTTT. Supplemented by reference TRBV7-2 and TRBJ1-1, the full variable domain reads GAGVSQSPSNKVTEKGKDVELRCDPISGHTALYWYRQSLGQGLEFLIYFQGNSAPDKSGLPSDRFSAERTGGSVSTLTIQRTQQEDSAVYLCASSWQRGGTEAFFGQGTRLTVV.

The rearrangement joins TRBV20-1 to TRBJ2-5, with D uncertain. The CDR3 consists of 10 residues. Germline values: CDR1 DFQATT, CDR2 SNEGSKA (reference sequence). V dropped 4 bases and J dropped 4 bases, with 4 bases sitting between them. The CDR3 coding sequence is TGCAGTGCTAACATAGAGACCCAGTACTTC. Protein: CSANIETQYF.

The chain uses TRBV11-3 and TRBJ2-1; 10 bases agree with TRBD2. The CDR3 is 15 residues long. Germline V gene data show CDR1 as SGHNT and CDR2 as YENEEA. V gave up 0 bases and J gave up 7 bases; unmatched junction bases: 3. The CDR3 sequence: CASSLELAGRNEQFF. CDR3 bases: TGTGCCAGCAGCTTAGAACTAGCGGGAAGGAATGAGCAGTTCTTC.

The rearrangement uses TRBV5-6 and TRBJ2-7, with D possibly matching TRBD1 (5 bases). V was clipped by 3 bases and J by 2 bases, with 12 bases between them. In germline, CDR1 is SGHDT, CDR2 YYEEEE. The CDR3 sequence is 14 residues long. CDR3: CASSWGLGAYEQYF. The CDR3 nucleotides are TGTGCCAGCAGCTGGGGCTTGGGTGCCTACGAGCAGTACTTC.

The V gene is TRBV14, the J gene TRBJ2-2, with D possibly being TRBD2 (6 bases). Looked up from germline, CDR1 is SGHDN and CDR2 is FVKESK. CDR3 length: 15 amino acids. The germline V and J ends were trimmed by 3 bases and 3 bases, with 11 bases remaining between them. The CDR3 sequence: CASSQSLAYTGELFF. The CDR3 DNA follows: TGTGCCAGCAGCCAGAGTCTAGCGTACACCGGGGAGCTGTTTTTT. Full variable domain (remainder filled in from reference TRBV14 and TRBJ2-2): EAGVTQFPSHSVIEKGQTVTLRCDPISGHDNLYWYRRVMGKEIKFLLHFVKESKQDESGMPNNRFLAERTGGTYSTLKVQPAELEDSGVYFCASSQSLAYTGELFFGEGSRLTVL.

This chain links TRBV25-1 with TRBJ2-3, with 9 bases that match TRBD2. The CDR3 sequence is 15 residues long. Trimming cost V 3 bases and J 3 bases; bases outside gene matches: 4. Germline CDR1 MGHDK, CDR2 SYGVNS. CDR3 in DNA: TGTGCCAGCAGTGAGGGGCGGGGGGGAACAGATACGCAGTATTTT. Translated: CASSEGRGGTDTQYF.

The CDR3 region is CASSVEVGGSYNEQFF. CDR3 DNA sequence: TGTGCCAGCAGCGTAGAGGTTGGGGGGTCCTACAATGAGCAGTTCTTC. The J gene is TRBJ2-1, the V gene TRBV9; D is possibly TRBD2 (6 bases). V was clipped by 0 bases and J by 1 base, with 11 bases between them. This CDR3 is built from 16 residues. Germline CDR1 SGDLS, CDR2 YYNGEE.

V gene TRBV7-2 combines with J gene TRBJ1-1; 7 bases agree with TRBD1. The J segment lost 0 bases and the V segment lost 4 bases, leaving 5 bases of the junction unmatched. The CDR3 is 15 amino acids. Germline CDR1 is SGHTA and CDR2 is FQGNSA. In DNA, the CDR3 is TGTGCCAGCAGCTCCGAGGGACAGATGAACACTGAAGCTTTCTTT. It encodes CASSSEGQMNTEAFF.

The chain employs TRBV5-6 and TRBJ1-2; 11 positions match TRBD1. CDR1 SGHDT and CDR2 YYEEEE come from the germline V gene. V lost 4 bases and J lost 7; bases outside the gene matches: 6. CDR3 length: 14 residues. CDR3 region: CASSHGQGARGYTF. The CDR3, as DNA: TGTGCCAGCAGCCATGGACAGGGGGCTCGTGGCTACACCTTC. The full variable domain, with the rest looked up from reference TRBV5-6 and TRBJ1-2, is DAGVTQSPTHLIKTRGQQVTLRCSPKSGHDTVSWYQQALGQGPQFIFQYYEEEERQRGNFPDRFSGHQFPNYSSELNVNALLLGDSALYLCASSHGQGARGYTFGSGTRLTVV.

This clone has ten or more counts. This chain connects TRBV9 to TRBJ2-1; TRBD2 is a possible D gene (5 bases). In germline, CDR1 is SGDLS, CDR2 YYNGEE. There are 14 residues in the CDR3. Trimming stripped 4 bases from V and 11 bases from J, with 19 bases between. CDR3 DNA: TGTGCCAGCAGCTCAAACCCTAGCAATGCACAGCAGTTCTTC. This codes for CASSSNPSNAQQFF.

V and J are TRBV19 and TRBJ1-2; 8 positions match TRBD1. The CDR3 runs to 17 residues. From germline, CDR1 is LNHDA and CDR2 SQIVND (reference sequence). V dropped 3 bases and J dropped 0; count of bases not matched to a gene: 9. The chain's CDR3 is CASSIPGQAFANYGYTF. Here the CDR3 DNA reads TGTGCCAGTAGTATCCCGGGACAGGCGTTTGCTAACTATGGCTACACCTTC.

The CDR3 sequence is CASSRTGGSYEQYF. The CDR3 nucleotides read TGTGCCAGCAGCCGGACAGGGGGCTCCTACGAGCAGTACTTC. The chain combines TRBV5-5 with TRBJ2-7, with 10 nucleotides matching TRBD1. V was pared by 4 bases and J by 0 bases, with 1 base of the junction left unmatched. Germline V CDR1 and CDR2: SGHKS, YYEKEE (reference sequence). The length of the CDR3 is 14 residues.

DNA of the CDR3: TGTGCCAGCAGCTTAGCGTCAGATACGCAGTATTTT. It is translated as CASSLASDTQYF. This sequence joins TRBV11-3 and TRBJ2-3; D is ambiguous. In germline, CDR1 is SGHNT, CDR2 YENEEA. V was pared by 1 base and J by 4 bases, with 3 bases between. This CDR3 comprises 12 residues. Based on the CDR3 plus reference TRBV11-3 and TRBJ2-3, the full variable domain is EAGVVQSPRYKIIEKKQPVAFWCNPISGHNTLYWYLQNLGQGPELLIRYENEEAVDDSQLPKDRFSAERLKGVDSTLKIQPAELGDSAVYLCASSLASDTQYFGPGTRLTVL.

The chain uses TRBV7-2 and TRBJ1-1, with a possible D match to TRBD1 (6 bases). Trimming cost V 6 bases and J 1 base, with 12 bases left between them. From germline, CDR1 is SGHTA and CDR2 FQGNSA. The CDR3 sequence is 14 residues long. The CDR3 DNA is TGTGCCAGCAGGATATTGGGACAGAACACTGAAGCTTTCTTT. It translates to CASRILGQNTEAFF.

The gene calls are TRBV30 and TRBJ1-2; 10 nucleotides align to TRBD1. This CDR3 has 14 residues. The V and J ends lost 2 bases and 5 bases, in that order; junction bases with no gene match: 5. Per germline, CDR1 GTSNPN and CDR2 SVGIG (reference sequence). CDR3 region: CAWSKGQGRYGYTF. CDR3 bases: TGTGCCTGGAGTAAGGGACAGGGGCGGTATGGCTACACCTTC.

The chain has TRBV5-8 and TRBJ2-1; 13 positions match TRBD2. Germline loops: CDR1 SGHTS, CDR2 YDEGEE. The CDR3 loop spans 17 amino acids. The ends lost 2 bases at V and 5 bases at J; junction bases unmatched: 7. CDR3 amino acids: CASSLVGTSGVNNEQFF. For the CDR3, the DNA is TGTGCCAGCAGCTTAGTCGGGACTAGCGGGGTCAACAATGAGCAGTTCTTC.

CDR3 nucleotide sequence: TGCGCCAGCAGCGATTGGGGAGTCTGCTCCTATAATTCACCCCTCCACTTT. The encoded protein is CASSDWGVCSYNSPLHF. The chain employs TRBV23-1 and TRBJ1-6; D gene unclear. TRBV23-1 is noted as an ORF with a role that remains uncertain. Trimming took off 6 bases at V and 0 bases at J, with 15 bases between the two ends. CDR3 length equals 17 residues.

The chain employs TRBV19 and TRBJ2-6; D unclear. CDR3 length: 15 residues. The germline V gene has CDR1 LNHDA and CDR2 SQIVND (reference sequence). V lost 6 bases, J lost 1 base, and 10 bases lay in between. CDR3 loop: CASSTWASGANVLTF. The CDR3 DNA is TGTGCCAGTAGCACCTGGGCTTCTGGGGCCAACGTCCTGACTTTC. Using reference TRBV19 and TRBJ2-6 for the parts outside the CDR3, the full variable domain is DGGITQSPKYLFRKEGQNVTLSCEQNLNHDAMYWYRQDPGQGLRLIYYSQIVNDFQKGDIAEGYSVSREKKESFPLTVTSAQKNPTAFYLCASSTWASGANVLTFGAGSRLTVL.

The chain combines TRBV27 with TRBJ1-6; 7 bases align to TRBD1. CDR1 and CDR2 from the germline V gene are MNHEY and SMNVEV (reference sequence). Trimming cost V 7 bases and J 6 bases; bases outside gene matches: 12. The CDR3 runs to 16 residues. CDR3 amino acids: CASIPTGDAFNSPLHF. CDR3 nucleotides: TGTGCCAGCATACCTACAGGGGACGCATTTAATTCACCCCTCCACTTT.

V and J are TRBV7-2 and TRBJ2-3, with 7 bases fitting TRBD2. Losses at the gene ends were 5 bases for V and 0 bases for J; bases not matched to a gene: 8. The CDR3 consists of 16 residues. Germline CDR1 is SGHTA and CDR2 is FQGNSA. CDR3 bases: TGTGCCAGCAGCCCAGGACTAGGACTGAGCACAGATACGCAGTATTTT. Translation: CASSPGLGLSTDTQYF.

This chain uses TRBV7-9 with TRBJ1-6, with a weak D call TRBD1 (6 bases). CDR3 size: 13 residues. Germline values: CDR1 SEHNR, CDR2 FQNEAQ (reference sequence). V lost 5 bases and J 8 bases, leaving 10 bases between the germline ends. Here the CDR3 reads CASSPSGDSPLHF. The CDR3 nucleotides are TGTGCCAGCAGCCCATCAGGGGATTCACCCCTCCACTTT.

The rearrangement uses TRBV12-3 or TRBV12-4 and TRBJ2-7, with D possibly TRBD1 on 6 matching bases. V was cut by 1 base and J by 4 bases, with 8 bases left in between. There are 13 residues in the CDR3. CDR3 sequence reads: CASSLGTEYEQYF. For the CDR3, the DNA is TGTGCCAGCAGTTTAGGGACAGAGTACGAGCAGTACTTC.